The TCR beta chain described here comes from a study of regulatory T cells in long-lasting Graves disease. Study background: Persistent Graves' disease required over 5 years of antithyroid drugs and positive TSH receptor antibodies.

The study's findings and limits: Persistent disease was characterized by preferential usage of TRBV28, TRBJ1-2 and TRBJ2-5. Newly diagnosed patients had higher TCR diversity than persistent Graves' patients did.

With iRepertoire HTBI primers and Arm-PCR of CDR3 regions, TCR beta libraries were built. One entry per CDR3 protein results from TCRdb running MiXCR on the multiplex PCR reads. This table holds around 510,000 distinct CDR3 sequences, around 20% found once. This clonotype was detected many times. Its antigen is unknown. CDR1 SNHLY and CDR2 FYNNEI come from the germline V gene. V lost 1 base to trimming and J lost 4 bases, with 10 bases between them. This CDR3 is built from 14 residues. Stated time point: persistent/refractory GD, antithyroid drugs over 5 years with positive TRAb. Extracted PBMC RNA gave rise to the TCR library. Doctors identified Graves' disease using the American Thyroid Association guidelines.

This clonotype was obtained from a female donor with Graves disease. Specimen: peripheral blood mononuclear cells (PBMCs), collected when the disease was refractory, from a patient treated with antithyroid drugs. J is TRBJ1-1 and V is TRBV2, with a weak D call TRBD1 (5 bases). The CDR3 nucleotides read TGTGCCAGCAGTGAAGTATCAGGGTCCACTGAAGCTTTCTTT. Translated, it gives CASSEVSGSTEAFF.